This T cell receptor (beta chain) derives from a study of blood T cell repertoires in COVID-19. Some clones are missing from TCRdb's copy, which holds only in-frame ones; the method was immunoSEQ multiplex PCR. The data contain about 140,000 clones, roughly 84% of them singletons. Germline V gene data show CDR1 as SGHRS and CDR2 as YFSETQ. V gave up 7 bases and J gave up 4 bases, with 20 bases separating them. The CDR3 loop spans 15 amino acids. The receptor was derived from a man aged 30-40 years with COVID-19, enrolled during active disease. The sample consisted of peripheral blood. The chain is built from TRBV5-1 and TRBJ1-2, with TRBD1 as a possible D gene (5 bases). CDR3 amino acids: CASAVAGWGGYGYTF. The CDR3 DNA follows: TGCGCCAGCGCCGTAGCAGGGTGGGGAGGCTATGGCTACACCTTC.